This TCR beta chain stems from a study of beta chain features in type 1 diabetes. Study-level points and caveats: For type 1 diabetes patients, VDJ junctions showed fewer insertions and more deletions. Naive, central memory and regulatory TCRB repertoires appeared more similar among patients than healthy donors. The study found moderately but significantly shorter TCRB CDR3s in all four CD4+ subsets of Type 1 diabetes patients.

A CD45RO/CCR7/CD25/CD127/CD95/CD27 panel sorted naive, central memory, regulatory and stem cell-like memory CD4+ cells. Sorted populations were all over 95% pure. Comments on this clone: No antigen is known for it.

The investigators reverse transcribed all of the isolated RNA, so they sequenced expressed TCRB transcripts. Data came from immunoSEQ multiplex PCR; TCRdb stores just in-frame clones and leaves some out. Of under 850,000 clones in the sample, roughly 13% are singletons; the top ten hold approximately 0.021%. The sample comprised naive CD4+ T cells from blood. The receptor comes from a man in his late teens or twenties with type 1 diabetes.

The CDR3 loop is CAWIRLDETQYF. DNA of the CDR3: TGTGCCTGGATTCGGCTGGACGAGACCCAGTACTTC. The chain has TRBV30 and TRBJ2-5; D not certain. Trimming took 4 bases from V and 5 from J, leaving 11 bases between them. The germline V gene encodes CDR1 GTSNPN and CDR2 SVGIG (reference sequence). The CDR3 is 12 residues long.